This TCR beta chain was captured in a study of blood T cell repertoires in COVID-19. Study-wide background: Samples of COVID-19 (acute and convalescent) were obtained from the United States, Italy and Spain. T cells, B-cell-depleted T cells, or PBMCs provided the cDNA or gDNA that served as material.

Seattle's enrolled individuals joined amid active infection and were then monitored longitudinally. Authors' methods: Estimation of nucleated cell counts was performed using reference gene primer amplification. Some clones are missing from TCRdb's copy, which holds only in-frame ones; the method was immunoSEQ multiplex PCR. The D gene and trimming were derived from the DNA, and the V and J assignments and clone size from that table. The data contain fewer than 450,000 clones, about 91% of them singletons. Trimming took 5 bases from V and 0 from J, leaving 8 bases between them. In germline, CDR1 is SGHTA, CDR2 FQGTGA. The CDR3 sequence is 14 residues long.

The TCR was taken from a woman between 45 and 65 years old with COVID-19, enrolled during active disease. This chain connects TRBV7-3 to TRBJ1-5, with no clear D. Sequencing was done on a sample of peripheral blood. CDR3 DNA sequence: TGTGCCAGCAGCCCCCGGGATAGCAATCAGCCCCAGCATTTT. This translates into CASSPRDSNQPQHF. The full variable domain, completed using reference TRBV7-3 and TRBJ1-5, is GAGVSQTPSNKVTEKGKYVELRCDPISGHTALYWYRQSLGQGPEFLIYFQGTGAADDSGLPNDRFFAVRPEGSVSTLKIQRTERGDSAVYLCASSPRDSNQPQHFGDGTRLSIL.